Shown below are 10 T cell receptor beta chains from a single sample sequenced in a study of T cell repertoires in cytomegalovirus infection (dated by TCRdb to about 2019). The sequencing machine was an Illumina HiSeq 1500. TCRdb's own reprocessing of the public reads used fastp at Q25 and MiXCR and kept productive beta chains. A single entry per CDR3 protein holds the most common genes and DNA from its merged rows. In this sample the table shows 200,000 to 300,000 distinct CDR3 sequences, about 7% of which occur a single time. The ten biggest clones cover 5.5% to 8% of the sample. Sequenced: PBMCs. Receptors originate from a human donor in good health (CMV status not recorded). Some clones in this sample may be carry-over from other donors' samples.

There are many counts of this clonotype. This chain joins TRBV6-2 or TRBV6-3 and TRBJ1-1; perhaps TRBD1 as D (5 bases). Trimming took off 2 bases at V and 4 bases at J, with 11 bases between the two ends. The CDR3 covers 14 residues. Germline V gives CDR1 MNHEY, CDR2 SVGEGT. The CDR3 spells CASSYVGQLTEAFF. CDR3 bases: TGTGCCAGCAGTTACGTGGGGCAGCTCACTGAAGCTTTCTTT.

In this sample, this clonotype turned up many times. The chain recombines TRBV7-9 with TRBJ1-2; D possibly corresponds to TRBD1 (5 bases). The germline V and J ends were trimmed by 3 bases and 7 bases, with 18 bases remaining between them. The CDR3 spans 15 residues. Germline CDR1 reads SEHNR; CDR2 reads FQNEAQ (reference sequence). CDR3 sequence: CASSFTWDPIGGYTF. The CDR3 coding sequence is TGTGCCAGCAGCTTTACCTGGGACCCTATCGGTGGCTACACCTTC.

This sequence joins TRBV12-3 or TRBV12-4 and TRBJ1-1, with 9 bases matching TRBD1. This CDR3 contains 15 residues. V shed 8 bases, J shed 2 bases, and the junction held 9 bases outside the gene matches. The CDR3 region has the DNA TGTGCCAGCCGAAGGGACAGGGAGATCAACACTGAAGCTTTCTTT. It specifies CASRRDREINTEAFF.

There are many counts of this clonotype. The chain has TRBV20-1 and TRBJ1-5, with D unresolved. From germline, CDR1 is DFQATT and CDR2 SNEGSKA (reference sequence). CDR3 length: 13 amino acids. V lost 7 bases and J lost 0, with 10 bases in between. The CDR3 region is CSVEEDSNQPQHF. The CDR3 nucleotides read TGCAGTGTCGAGGAGGATAGCAATCAGCCCCAGCATTTT.

This rearrangement joins TRBV20-1 to TRBJ2-3; D not resolved. V lost 1 base and J lost 8, with 10 bases in between. The germline CDR1 and CDR2 sequences are DFQATT and SNEGSKA (reference sequence). There are 12 residues in the CDR3. CDR3 DNA: TGCAGTGCTAGAGTTGTCCCGGGTACGCAGTATTTT. This codes for CSARVVPGTQYF.

Many counts were recorded for this clonotype. The rearrangement links TRBV7-9 to TRBJ2-1, with D perhaps being TRBD1 or TRBD2 (6 bases each). The V gene lost 5 bases and the J gene lost 8 bases, with 16 bases spanning the gap. The CDR3 extends over 14 amino acids. In germline, CDR1 is SEHNR, CDR2 FQNEAQ (reference sequence). CDR3 nucleotides: TGTGCCAGCAGCCAAAGTCCGGGGGCGGATGAGCAGTTCTTC. It translates to CASSQSPGADEQFF.

This clonotype occurred a few times. The chain has TRBV20-1 and TRBJ1-1; D possibly corresponds to TRBD1 (6 bases). This CDR3 is built from 13 residues. V was trimmed by 7 bases and J by 0 bases, leaving 12 bases between them. Germline assignment: CDR1 DFQATT and CDR2 SNEGSKA (reference sequence). The CDR3 loop reads CSVPGQLNTEAFF. CDR3 bases: TGCAGTGTCCCGGGACAATTGAACACTGAAGCTTTCTTT.

This clonotype was counted at least ten times. The chain links TRBV4-3 to TRBJ1-2; D not certain. V was shortened by 2 bases and J by 3 bases, with 10 bases between the two germline ends. The germline CDR1 and CDR2 sequences are LGHNA and YSLEER. CDR3 length: 14 amino acids. The CDR3 sequence: CASSQRTDDYGYTF. The CDR3, as DNA: TGCGCCAGCAGCCAAAGGACGGACGACTATGGCTACACCTTC.

This clonotype showed up many times. V is TRBV7-6 and J is TRBJ1-1; 8 nucleotides match TRBD1. The junction had 5 bases not matched to a gene; V was cut back by 5 bases and J by 3 bases. In germline, CDR1 is SGHVS, CDR2 FNYEAQ. CDR3 length equals 14 residues. The CDR3 DNA reads TGTGCCAGCAGCCGCAGGGGGCTGGACACTGAAGCTTTCTTT. Encoded protein: CASSRRGLDTEAFF.

CDR3: CASSDTGVARQETQYF. The CDR3 coding sequence is TGTGCCAGCAGTGATACAGGGGTTGCTCGCCAAGAGACCCAGTACTTC. The chain joins TRBV2 to TRBJ2-5; 7 positions match TRBD1. The V gene's germline CDR1 is SNHLY and CDR2 FYNNEI. The V segment lost 3 bases and the J segment 1 base; nucleotides outside the gene matches: 8. The CDR3 is 16 residues long.